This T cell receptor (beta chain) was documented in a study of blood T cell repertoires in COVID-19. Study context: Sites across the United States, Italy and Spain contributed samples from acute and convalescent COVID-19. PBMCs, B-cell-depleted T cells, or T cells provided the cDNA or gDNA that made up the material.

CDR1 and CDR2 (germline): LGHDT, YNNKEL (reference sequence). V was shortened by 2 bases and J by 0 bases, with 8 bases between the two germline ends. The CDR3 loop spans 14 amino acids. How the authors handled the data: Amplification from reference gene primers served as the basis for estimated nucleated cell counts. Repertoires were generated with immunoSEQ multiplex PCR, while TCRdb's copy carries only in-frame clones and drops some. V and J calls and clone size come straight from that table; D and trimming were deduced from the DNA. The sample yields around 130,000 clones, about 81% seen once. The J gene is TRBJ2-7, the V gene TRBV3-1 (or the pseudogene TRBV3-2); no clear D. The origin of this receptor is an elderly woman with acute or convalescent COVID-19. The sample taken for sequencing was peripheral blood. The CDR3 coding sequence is TGTGCCAGCAGCCAACAGGTTACCTCCTACGAGCAGTACTTC. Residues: CASSQQVTSYEQYF.